This T cell receptor (beta chain) was identified during a study of PD-1 blockade in classical Hodgkin lymphoma. Study conclusions and caveats: Prior to therapy, complete responders displayed diversity much like that of newly diagnosed patients. Possible causes of repertoire differences, disease activity or prior therapy, remain undefined. Newly diagnosed patients were said to have less baseline TCR diversity than healthy donors did. Only CD4+ TCR diversity, not CD8+, had risen significantly by C4D1.

Germline-derived CDR1 and CDR2 are MNHEY and SMNVEV (reference sequence). Losses at the gene ends were 10 bases for V and 4 bases for J; bases not matched to a gene: 3. This CDR3 comprises 13 residues. Produced via immunoSEQ multiplex PCR; TCRdb's table is partial and in-frame only. This table has under 30,000 clones, around 64% appearing once. About this clone: No antigen is known for it.

Following autologous stem cell transplantation, relapse occurred in every patient, and exposure to brentuximab vedotin varied. This sequence was found in a human donor with classical Hodgkin lymphoma. Sample: peripheral blood mononuclear cells (PBMCs), taken at baseline. The rearrangement links TRBV27 to TRBJ2-1; 11 positions agree with TRBD2. DNA of the CDR3: TGTGCCATCGGGACTAGCGGTTACAATGAGCAGTTCTTC. This sequence encodes CAIGTSGYNEQFF.